A single sample gave rise to the 22 T cell receptor beta chains below, sequenced in a study of T-cell reconstitution after alpha-beta-depleted transplantation in children. A library of TCRbeta sequences, prepared with unique molecular identifiers, was generated. TCRdb fed the PCR reads into MiXCR, producing one record per CDR3 protein. The sample records 450,000 to 600,000 distinct CDR3 sequences, 10% to 13% being singletons. Sequencing used PBMCs, obtained before TCRalphabeta/CD19-depleted stem cell transplant. These receptors originate from a child aged 2 to 10 with inherited bone marrow failure, due to receive a stem cell transplant.

This clonotype has ten or more counts. This sequence joins TRBV5-5 and TRBJ2-7; TRBD2 matches 8 bases. J lost 0 bases, V lost 2 bases, and 4 bases had no gene match. In germline, CDR1 is SGHKS, CDR2 YYEKEE (reference sequence). CDR3 length: 15 amino acids. CDR3 sequence reads: CASSFSSGSSYEQYF. The CDR3 DNA sequence: TGTGCCAGCAGCTTCTCCAGCGGGAGCTCCTACGAGCAGTACTTC.

Ten or more counts support this clonotype. The rearrangement links TRBV6-5 to TRBJ2-3; no clear D. Germline assignment: CDR1 MNHEY and CDR2 SVGAGI. The CDR3 has 14 residues. Trimming stripped 2 bases from V and 0 bases from J, with 6 bases between. The DNA of the CDR3 is TGTGCCAGCAGTTACCACACTAGCACAGATACGCAGTATTTT. The encoded protein is CASSYHTSTDTQYF.

In this sample, this clonotype turned up many times. This chain uses TRBV20-1 with TRBJ2-5; the match to TRBD2 covers 11 bases. This CDR3 is built from 13 residues. Germline trimming cut 6 bases from V and 4 bases from J; bases unmatched to any gene: 4. Germline CDR1 DFQATT, CDR2 SNEGSKA (reference sequence). As DNA, the CDR3 is TGCAGTGCCAGGGGACTAGCGGTAGAGACCCAGTACTTC. Translating gives CSARGLAVETQYF.

The table lists this clonotype with many counts. The CDR3 is CASSYVRVDEQYF. CDR3 sequence (DNA): TGTGCCAGCAGTTACGTAAGGGTTGATGAGCAGTACTTC. The genes are TRBV6-6 and TRBJ2-7, with D uncertain. V was pared by 2 bases and J by 7 bases, with 12 bases between. The CDR3 is 13 amino acids. Per the germline V gene, CDR1 is MNHNY and CDR2 is SVGAGI (reference sequence).

This clonotype has ten or more counts. This CDR3 is CSVEDGYGYTF. CDR3 bases: TGCAGCGTTGAAGATGGATATGGCTACACCTTC. The gene calls are TRBV29-1 and TRBJ1-2; D remains ambiguous. V was trimmed by 0 bases and J by 5 bases, leaving 4 bases between them. Germline loops: CDR1 SQVTM, CDR2 ANQGSEA. CDR3 length equals 11 residues.

V gene TRBV27 combines with J gene TRBJ2-7; 8 nucleotides line up with TRBD1. Trimming at V came to 5 bases and at J to 0 bases, leaving 9 bases not matched to a gene. This CDR3 is 16 amino acids long. From germline, CDR1 is MNHEY and CDR2 SMNVEV (reference sequence). The DNA of the CDR3 is TGTGCCAGCAGTCCATCGACAGGGGCCCACTCCTACGAGCAGTACTTC. It codes for CASSPSTGAHSYEQYF.

In this sample, this clonotype turned up many times. This chain links TRBV20-1 with TRBJ1-4, with D possibly TRBD1 on 6 matching bases. Trimming shortened V by 3 bases and J by 0 bases, and 20 bases separated the two germline ends. Germline V lookup: CDR1 DFQATT, CDR2 SNEGSKA (reference sequence). This CDR3 has 18 residues. CDR3 region: CSASGLGRGGSTNEKLFF. Here the CDR3 DNA reads TGCAGTGCTAGTGGCCTCGGCAGGGGAGGCTCAACTAATGAAAAACTGTTTTTT.

The CDR3: CATSRARTGTSGSYEQFF. For the CDR3, the DNA is TGTGCCACCAGCAGAGCTCGGACCGGGACTAGCGGGAGTTATGAGCAGTTCTTC. The V gene is TRBV15, the J gene TRBJ2-1; 14 bases align to TRBD2. Trimming cost V 1 base and J 8 bases; bases outside gene matches: 10. Germline loops: CDR1 LNHNV, CDR2 YYDKDF (reference sequence). The CDR3 covers 18 residues.

This sequence joins TRBV3-1 and TRBJ2-5; 13 nucleotides match TRBD2. CDR1 LGHDT and CDR2 YNNKEL come from the germline V gene (reference sequence). V lost 6 bases to trimming and J lost 5 bases; unmatched junction nucleotides: 6. The CDR3 runs 15 residues. The CDR3 here is CASSRLAGGFETQYF. The CDR3 DNA sequence: TGTGCCAGCAGTCGACTAGCGGGAGGTTTCGAGACCCAGTACTTC.

This clonotype was seen a handful of times. The chain carries TRBV29-1 and TRBJ1-3, with D maybe TRBD1 (6 bases). The CDR3 spans 16 residues. CDR1 is SQVTM and CDR2 is ANQGSEA in the germline V gene. V was cut by 2 bases and J by 3 bases, with 17 bases left in between. Here the CDR3 reads CSVEKPPGAGGNTIYF. The CDR3 nucleotides are TGCAGCGTTGAAAAGCCCCCAGGGGCCGGTGGAAACACCATATATTTT.

This clonotype was observed a few times. V gene TRBV29-1 combines with J gene TRBJ1-5; D gene uncertain. Germline CDR1 is SQVTM and CDR2 is ANQGSEA. With 6 bases removed from V and 6 bases from J, the gap between germline ends came to 15 bases. This CDR3 spans 13 amino acids. CDR3 DNA sequence: TGCAGCGTCGGGTGGGAAGGCGGTCAGCCCCAGCATTTT. Amino acids: CSVGWEGGQPQHF.

This clonotype has more than one count but fewer than ten. The chain joins TRBV6-5 to TRBJ2-7; tentatively, D is TRBD1 or TRBD2 (6 bases each). CDR1 and CDR2 from the germline V gene are MNHEY and SVGAGI. CDR3 length: 18 residues. The V and J ends lost 0 bases and 7 bases respectively, with 25 bases between them. The CDR3 coding sequence is TGTGCCAGCAGTTACTCGAGTCACCCCCTACAGGGCGGGAAGGAGCAGTACTTC. It translates to CASSYSSHPLQGGKEQYF.

CDR3 region: CASSPGERAFF. DNA for the CDR3: TGTGCCAGCAGTCCCGGGGAGAGGGCTTTCTTT. The chain uses TRBV12-3 or TRBV12-4 and TRBJ1-1; D is unclear. V shed 5 bases and J shed 11 bases, with 12 bases lying between them. The CDR3 is made up of 11 amino acids.

This clonotype was picked up many times. The chain links TRBV28 to TRBJ2-2; 8 bases match TRBD1. The V gene end was trimmed by 3 bases and the J gene end by 7 bases; junction bases not matched to a gene: 13. The CDR3 spans 17 residues. Germline CDR1 and CDR2: MDHEN and SYDVKM. For the CDR3, the DNA is TGTGCCAGCAGTTTGGGCACGACAGGGGAATTGGACGGGGAGCTGTTTTTT. Encoded protein: CASSLGTTGELDGELFF.

This clonotype was observed a handful of times. The V and J genes are TRBV27 and TRBJ2-4; D is ambiguous. Germline V gives CDR1 MNHEY, CDR2 SMNVEV (reference sequence). The CDR3 is made up of 13 amino acids. Trimming stripped 3 bases from V and 5 bases from J, with 8 bases between. CDR3 coding DNA: TGTGCCAGCAGTTTGGGGAACGAAAACATTCAGTACTTC. Translation gives CASSLGNENIQYF.

This clonotype was observed many times. CDR3 DNA: TGTGCCAGCAGCTTCGGCCCCACCGGGGAGCTGTTTTTT. Amino acids: CASSFGPTGELFF. The V and J genes are TRBV7-8 and TRBJ2-2, with D hard to call. This CDR3 has 13 residues. V dropped 3 bases and J dropped 4 bases, with 6 bases sitting between them. Germline loops: CDR1 SGHVS, CDR2 FQNEAQ.

This clonotype has at least ten counts. J is TRBJ2-5 and V is TRBV5-1, with a weak D call TRBD2 (6 bases). This CDR3 is built from 14 residues. Trimming pared 6 bases from V and 5 bases from J, leaving 17 bases between. CDR1 SGHRS and CDR2 YFSETQ come from the germline V gene. The CDR3 region has the DNA TGCGCCAGCACGGGAGTGAAGTTCTGGGAGACCCAGTACTTC. Its protein product is CASTGVKFWETQYF.

This chain uses TRBV20-1 with TRBJ2-1, with D hard to call. V was shortened by 7 bases and J by 4 bases, with 17 bases between the two germline ends. Germline CDR1 is DFQATT and CDR2 is SNEGSKA (reference sequence). This CDR3 region has 14 residues. The CDR3 bases are TGCAGTGTTAAGGTGGAAAGGCGATACAATGAGCAGTTCTTC. This gives the protein CSVKVERRYNEQFF.

This clonotype was detected many times. V is TRBV9 and J is TRBJ2-1, with 10 bases fitting TRBD2. The length of the CDR3 is 14 residues. Trimming at V came to 3 bases and at J to 8 bases, leaving 5 bases not matched to a gene. Germline V lookup: CDR1 SGDLS, CDR2 YYNGEE. The CDR3 DNA reads as TGTGCCAGCAGCGCCGGGACTAGCGTGGATGAGCAGTTCTTC. Translating gives CASSAGTSVDEQFF. Full variable domain (outside the CDR3, taken from reference TRBV9 and TRBJ2-1): DSGVTQTPKHLITATGQRVTLRCSPRSGDLSVYWYQQSLDQGLQFLIQYYNGEERAKGNILERFSAQQFPDLHSELNLSSLELGDSALYFCASSAGTSVDEQFFGPGTRLTVL.

V usage is TRBV19 and J usage is TRBJ2-5, with no clear D. V shed 0 bases and J shed 2 bases, with 1 base lying between them. In germline, CDR1 is LNHDA, CDR2 SQIVND (reference sequence). This CDR3 region has 12 residues. The CDR3 region is CASSIDQETQYF. The CDR3 DNA sequence: TGTGCCAGTAGTATAGATCAAGAGACCCAGTACTTC.

This clonotype was recorded a few times. The chain links TRBV15 to TRBJ1-2; D remains unclear. Trimming left V 1 base short and J 4 bases short, with 7 bases between. Germline loops: CDR1 LNHNV, CDR2 YYDKDF (reference sequence). CDR3 length: 13 amino acids. The CDR3 protein is CATSRGSTYGYTF. The CDR3 nucleotides read TGTGCCACCAGCAGAGGGTCGACCTATGGCTACACCTTC.

The sample holds many counts of this clonotype. The chain links TRBV9 to TRBJ2-3, with D possibly matching TRBD2 (7 bases). The CDR3 covers 15 residues. Trimming stripped 0 bases from V and 5 bases from J, with 13 bases between. Germline loops: CDR1 SGDLS, CDR2 YYNGEE. The CDR3 bases are TGTGCCAGCAGCGTAGGGGAGGGGGAGATAGATACGCAGTATTTT. Residues: CASSVGEGEIDTQYF.